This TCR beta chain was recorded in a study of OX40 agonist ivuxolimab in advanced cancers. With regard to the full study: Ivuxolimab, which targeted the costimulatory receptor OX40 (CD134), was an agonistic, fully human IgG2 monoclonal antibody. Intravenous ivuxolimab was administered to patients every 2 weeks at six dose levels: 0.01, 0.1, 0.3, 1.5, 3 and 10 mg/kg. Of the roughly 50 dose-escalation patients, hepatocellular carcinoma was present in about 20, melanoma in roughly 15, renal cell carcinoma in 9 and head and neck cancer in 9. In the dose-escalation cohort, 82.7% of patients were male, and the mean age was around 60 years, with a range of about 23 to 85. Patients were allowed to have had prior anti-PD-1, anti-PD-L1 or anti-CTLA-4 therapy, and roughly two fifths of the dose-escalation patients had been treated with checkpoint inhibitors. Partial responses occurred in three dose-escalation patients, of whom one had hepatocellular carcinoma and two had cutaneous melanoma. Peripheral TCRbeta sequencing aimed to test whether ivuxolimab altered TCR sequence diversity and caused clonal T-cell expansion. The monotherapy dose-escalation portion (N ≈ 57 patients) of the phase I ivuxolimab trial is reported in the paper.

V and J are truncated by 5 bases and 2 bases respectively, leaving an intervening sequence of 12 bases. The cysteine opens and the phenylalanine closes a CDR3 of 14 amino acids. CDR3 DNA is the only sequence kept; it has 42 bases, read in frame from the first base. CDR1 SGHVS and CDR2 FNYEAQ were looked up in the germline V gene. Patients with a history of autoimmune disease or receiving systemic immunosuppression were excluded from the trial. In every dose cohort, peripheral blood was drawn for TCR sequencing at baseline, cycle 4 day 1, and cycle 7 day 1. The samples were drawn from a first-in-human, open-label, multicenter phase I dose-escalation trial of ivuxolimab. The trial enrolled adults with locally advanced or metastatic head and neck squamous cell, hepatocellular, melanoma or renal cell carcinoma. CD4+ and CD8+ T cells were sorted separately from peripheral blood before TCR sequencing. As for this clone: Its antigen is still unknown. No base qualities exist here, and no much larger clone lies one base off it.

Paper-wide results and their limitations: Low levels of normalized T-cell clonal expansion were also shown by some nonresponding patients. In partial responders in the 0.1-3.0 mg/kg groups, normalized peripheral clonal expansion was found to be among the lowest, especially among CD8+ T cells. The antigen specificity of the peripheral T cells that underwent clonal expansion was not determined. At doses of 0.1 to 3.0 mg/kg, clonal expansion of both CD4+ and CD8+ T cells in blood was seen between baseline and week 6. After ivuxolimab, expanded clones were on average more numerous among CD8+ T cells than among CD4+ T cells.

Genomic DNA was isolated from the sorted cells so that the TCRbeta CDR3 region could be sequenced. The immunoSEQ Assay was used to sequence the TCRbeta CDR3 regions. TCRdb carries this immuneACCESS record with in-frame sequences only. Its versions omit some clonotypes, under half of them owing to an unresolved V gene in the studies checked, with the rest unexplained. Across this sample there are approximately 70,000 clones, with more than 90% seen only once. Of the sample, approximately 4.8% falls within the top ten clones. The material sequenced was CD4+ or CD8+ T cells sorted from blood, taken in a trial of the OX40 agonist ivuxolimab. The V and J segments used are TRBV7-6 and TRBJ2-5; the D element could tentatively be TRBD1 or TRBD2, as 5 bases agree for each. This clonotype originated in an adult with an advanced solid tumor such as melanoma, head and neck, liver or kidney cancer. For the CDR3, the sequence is CASSHRTRQETQYF. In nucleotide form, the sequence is TGTGCCAGCAGCCACAGGACTCGGCAAGAGACCCAGTACTTC. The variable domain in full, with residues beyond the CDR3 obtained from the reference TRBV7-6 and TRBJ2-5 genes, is GAGVSQSPRYKVTKRGQDVALRCDPISGHVSLYWYRQALGQGPEFLTYFNYEAQQDKSGLPNDRFSAERPEGSISTLTIQRTEQRDSAMYRCASSHRTRQETQYFGPGTRLLVL.